Below, 31 T cell receptor beta chains from the same sample are listed, as sequenced in a study of T cells in Graves' hyperthyroidism and ophthalmopathy. The TCR beta CDR3 regions underwent amplification using RNA transcripts as the source. The TCR CDR3 was amplified in a first-round RT-PCR using the HTBI primer set. TCRdb ran MiXCR on the multiplex PCR reads and lists one entry per CDR3 protein. Among some 500,000 distinct CDR3 sequences listed, approximately 15% were seen once. The sequenced sample was blood. All receptors come from a young woman with Graves' hyperthyroidism.

The table lists this clonotype with many counts. This chain joins TRBV7-2 and TRBJ2-7; D is ambiguous. Deletions cut 4 bases from V and 3 bases from J, with 4 bases between. CDR3 length: 11 residues. Germline loops: CDR1 SGHTA, CDR2 FQGNSA. The DNA for the CDR3 is TGTGCCAGCAGCTACTACTACGAGCAGTACTTC. Translating gives CASSYYYEQYF.

This clonotype was seen only a few times. V and J are TRBV6-6 and TRBJ2-1; TRBD2 matches at 7 bases. The ends lost 1 base at V and 9 bases at J; junction bases unmatched: 12. The CDR3 is 16 residues long. Germline assignment: CDR1 MNHNY and CDR2 SVGAGI (reference sequence). The CDR3 bases are TGTGCCAGCAGTTACTGGGACGGCGGGAGTGTGACTGAGCAGTTCTTC. It translates to CASSYWDGGSVTEQFF.

This clonotype showed up just a few times. V usage is TRBV5-5 and J usage is TRBJ1-1, with D tentatively TRBD1 (5 bases). CDR1 is SGHKS and CDR2 is YYEKEE in the germline V gene (reference sequence). The germline V and J ends were trimmed by 2 bases and 11 bases, with 16 bases remaining between them. This CDR3 has 13 amino acids. CDR3 sequence: CASSFNPGEQAFF. As DNA, the CDR3 is TGTGCCAGCAGCTTTAACCCGGGGGAGCAGGCTTTCTTT.

This clonotype was seen ten or more times. J is TRBJ1-3 and V is TRBV30; D might be TRBD1 (6 bases). This CDR3 has 14 amino acids. Deletions cut 4 bases from V and 3 bases from J, with 13 bases between. Germline V gene data show CDR1 as GTSNPN and CDR2 as SVGIG (reference sequence). The CDR3: CAWTTGQNGNTIYF. The DNA for the CDR3 is TGTGCCTGGACCACAGGACAGAATGGAAACACCATATATTTT. Variable domain in full (rest from reference TRBV30 and TRBJ1-3): SQTIHQWPATLVQPVGSPLSLECTVEGTSNPNLYWYRQAAGRGLQLLFYSVGIGQISSEVPQNLSASRPQDRQFILSSKKLLLSDSGFYLCAWTTGQNGNTIYFGEGSWLTVV.

This clonotype was seen at least ten times. The rearrangement links TRBV29-1 to TRBJ2-3; 11 nucleotides match TRBD2. The V segment lost 6 bases and the J segment 4 bases; nucleotides outside the gene matches: 6. CDR1 and CDR2 from the germline V gene are SQVTM and ANQGSEA. There are 14 residues in the CDR3. CDR3 nucleotide sequence: TGCAGCGTAAGGACTAGCGGGTCCGCAGATACGCAGTATTTT. Residues: CSVRTSGSADTQYF.

The rearrangement joins TRBV18 to TRBJ2-3, with TRBD2 identical over 12 bases. V shed 4 bases, J shed 4 bases, and the junction held 6 bases outside the gene matches. Looked up from germline, CDR1 is KGHSH and CDR2 is LQKENI. The CDR3 spans 16 residues. The DNA for the CDR3 is TGTGCCAGCTCACTACAGACTAGCGGGAGCTCAGATACGCAGTATTTT. Translated: CASSLQTSGSSDTQYF.

The J gene is TRBJ1-1, the V gene TRBV30; TRBD1 is a possible D gene (5 bases). This CDR3 comprises 12 residues. Germline V gene data show CDR1 as GTSNPN and CDR2 as SVGIG (reference sequence). Trimming removed 7 bases from V and 5 bases from J, with 14 bases in between. The CDR3 is CAYRWWGTEAFF. The CDR3 DNA follows: TGTGCCTACCGATGGTGGGGGACTGAAGCTTTCTTT.

This clonotype was recorded at least ten times. The CDR3 DNA is TGTGCCAGCAGTTACCGTTCCCTTGAAAAACTGTTTTTT. Protein: CASSYRSLEKLFF. The chain links TRBV6-5 to TRBJ1-4, with D unclear. Germline CDR1 is MNHEY and CDR2 is SVGAGI. CDR3 size: 13 residues. V shed 2 bases and J shed 7 bases, with 8 bases lying between them.

V gene TRBV20-1 combines with J gene TRBJ2-7; D is perhaps TRBD2 (7 bases). CDR1 DFQATT and CDR2 SNEGSKA come from the germline V gene (reference sequence). The CDR3 covers 15 residues. The V and J ends lost 7 bases and 2 bases respectively, with 21 bases between them. The CDR3 sequence is CSVTRGGRGTYEQYF. The CDR3 nucleotides read TGCAGTGTTACGAGGGGGGGGCGGGGAACCTACGAGCAGTACTTC.

This clonotype appeared many times. This sequence joins TRBV19 and TRBJ1-5, with D maybe TRBD1 (5 bases). Trimming stripped 0 bases from V and 7 bases from J, with 25 bases between. CDR1 is LNHDA, CDR2 SQIVND, per germline (reference sequence). The CDR3 consists of 19 residues. For the CDR3, the DNA is TGTGCCAGTAGTATAGATCCAGGTAGCAGGCGATTTCGGGGCCAGCCCCAGCATTTT. Protein product: CASSIDPGSRRFRGQPQHF.

This clonotype was found a few times. The V call is TRBV11-1, the J call TRBJ2-4; 12 positions agree with TRBD2. V shed 5 bases, J shed 0 bases, and the junction held 5 bases outside the gene matches. The CDR3 length is 17 residues. Looked up from germline, CDR1 is SGHAT and CDR2 is FQDESV (reference sequence). CDR3 nucleotide sequence: TGTGCCAGCAGCCCCGGACTAGCGGGACTAGCCAAAAACATTCAGTACTTC. This encodes CASSPGLAGLAKNIQYF.

V is TRBV12-3 or TRBV12-4 and J is TRBJ2-1, with TRBD2 matching over 13 bases. The ends lost 9 bases at V and 9 bases at J; junction bases unmatched: 2. CDR3 length: 12 residues. The CDR3 region is CASGTSGAEQFF. The CDR3 region has the DNA TGTGCCAGTGGGACTAGCGGGGCTGAGCAGTTCTTC.

This clonotype was seen ten or more times. The chain has TRBV10-3 and TRBJ2-5; no reliable D call. The CDR3 has 13 amino acids. Germline-derived CDR1 and CDR2 are ENHRY and SYGVKD. V was pared by 4 bases and J by 1 base, with 7 bases between. The CDR3 DNA sequence: TGTGCCATCAGTGTTGGTCCCCAAGAGACCCAGTACTTC. Translated: CAISVGPQETQYF.

This clonotype was observed many times. The junction does not match germline at one end; this may be a read error. The J gene is TRBJ1-1, the V gene TRBV6-1; D is possibly TRBD1 (5 bases). The CDR3 totals 14 residues. Germline V CDR1 and CDR2: MNHNS, SASEGT. The DNA for the CDR3 is TGTACCAGCAGTCCCGCCGGGACCACCCCTGAAGCTTTCTTT. Its translation: CTSSPAGTTPEAFF.

This clonotype was found many times. V usage is TRBV12-3 or TRBV12-4 and J usage is TRBJ1-6; a possible D gene is TRBD1 (6 bases). This CDR3 comprises 16 residues. Trimming removed 5 bases at V and 10 bases at J, with 21 bases between. CDR3 residues: CASSPFTLGARSPLHF. The CDR3 DNA sequence: TGTGCCAGCAGTCCCTTTACTTTGGGGGCAAGGTCACCCCTCCACTTT.

This clonotype was seen many times. The V gene is TRBV6-1, the J gene TRBJ2-5; possible D gene TRBD2, 5 bases. Trimming cost V 4 bases and J 7 bases, with 19 bases left between them. The CDR3 is 15 residues long. Germline V gene sequence: CDR1 MNHNS, CDR2 SASEGT. In DNA form, the CDR3 reads TGTGCCAGCAGTGTACTCCCTGCTAGCACTGCGACCCAGTACTTC. It codes for CASSVLPASTATQYF.

The V and J genes are TRBV11-2 and TRBJ2-3, with unresolved D. V lost 5 bases to trimming and J lost 5 bases, with 11 bases between them. Germline loops: CDR1 SGHAT, CDR2 FQNNGV. The CDR3 has 13 residues. CDR3 region: CASSPDLGDTQYF. The CDR3 DNA is TGTGCCAGCAGCCCGGACCTCGGAGATACGCAGTATTTT. Based on the CDR3 plus reference TRBV11-2 and TRBJ2-3, the full variable domain is EAGVAQSPRYKIIEKRQSVAFWCNPISGHATLYWYQQILGQGPKLLIQFQNNGVVDDSQLPKDRFSAERLKGVDSTLKIQPAKLEDSAVYLCASSPDLGDTQYFGPGTRLTVL.

Remarks on this clonotype: Given a much more abundant clone one base away, this may be a read error. V gene TRBV7-9 combines with J gene TRBJ2-7, with TRBD2 as a possible D gene (5 bases). V was clipped by 2 bases and J by 4 bases, with 15 bases between them. The length of the CDR3 is 15 residues. Germline V gives CDR1 SEHNR, CDR2 FQNEAQ (reference sequence). CDR3 amino acids: CASSLNSVAQYEQYF. The DNA of the CDR3 is TGTGCCAGCAGCTTAAACTCAGTAGCGCAGTACGAGCAGTACTTC. Together with reference TRBV7-9 and TRBJ2-7, the CDR3 gives the full variable domain: DTGVSQNPRHKITKRGQNVTFRCDPISEHNRLYWYRQTLGQGPEFLTYFQNEAQLEKSRLLSDRFSAERPKGSFSTLEIQRTEQGDSAMYLCASSLNSVAQYEQYFGPGTRLTVT.

The rearrangement joins TRBV7-9 to TRBJ1-1; no clear D. CDR1 and CDR2 from the germline V gene are SEHNR and FQNEAQ (reference sequence). This CDR3 is 15 amino acids long. V was trimmed by 2 bases and J by 10 bases, leaving 20 bases between them. In nucleotides, the CDR3 is TGTGCCAGCAGCTTACTTAGTCTTGGGCTCGCCGGAGCTTTCTTT. It encodes CASSLLSLGLAGAFF.

The chain has TRBV9 and TRBJ2-1; D not resolved. Trimming took 0 bases from V and 5 from J, leaving 9 bases between them. Germline CDR1 SGDLS, CDR2 YYNGEE. The CDR3 covers 14 residues. The CDR3 sequence: CASSVVGVNNEQFF. The CDR3 nucleotides read TGTGCCAGCAGCGTAGTCGGCGTCAACAATGAGCAGTTCTTC.

The V call is TRBV5-8, the J call TRBJ1-3, with TRBD1 as a possible D gene (5 bases). The CDR3 has 17 amino acids. The germline V gene encodes CDR1 SGHTS and CDR2 YDEGEE. Trimming took off 0 bases at V and 4 bases at J, with 17 bases between the two ends. CDR3 bases: TGTGCCAGCAGCTTGGGGGGGTCCTCAGGGCGCGGAAACACCATATATTTT. Protein sequence: CASSLGGSSGRGNTIYF.

V is TRBV7-6 and J is TRBJ2-1; 13 bases are a match to TRBD2. CDR1 is SGHVS, CDR2 FNYEAQ, per germline. This CDR3 has 14 residues. J gave up 13 bases and V 5 bases, and 8 bases lay outside the gene matches. CDR3: CASSPRTSGSIQFF. The CDR3 nucleotides read TGTGCCAGCAGCCCCAGGACTAGCGGGAGTATACAGTTCTTC. The full variable domain, its missing parts supplied by reference TRBV7-6 and TRBJ2-1, is GAGVSQSPRYKVTKRGQDVALRCDPISGHVSLYWYRQALGQGPEFLTYFNYEAQQDKSGLPNDRFSAERPEGSISTLTIQRTEQRDSAMYRCASSPRTSGSIQFFGPGTRLTVL.

This clonotype was observed at least ten times. The J gene is TRBJ2-1, the V gene TRBV12-3 or TRBV12-4; 8 bases align to TRBD2. The ends lost 0 bases at V and 12 bases at J; junction bases unmatched: 4. The CDR3 is 13 amino acids. The CDR3 spells CASSLAVAGGQFF. DNA of the CDR3: TGTGCCAGCAGTTTAGCCGTTGCGGGGGGGCAGTTCTTC.

This clonotype was counted ten times or more. The chain has TRBV11-3 and TRBJ2-1, with D unclear. The CDR3 totals 14 residues. Germline V gene lookup returns CDR1 SGHNT and CDR2 YENEEA. Trimming took off 5 bases at V and 0 bases at J, with 8 bases between the two ends. Written as DNA, the CDR3 is TGTGCCAGCAGCCCCCTGCCCTCCTACAATGAGCAGTTCTTC. Translated, it gives CASSPLPSYNEQFF.

This clonotype was observed many times. The chain recombines TRBV6-1 with TRBJ2-7; 8 nucleotides line up with TRBD1. The V gene's germline CDR1 is MNHNS and CDR2 SASEGT. J was trimmed by 3 bases and V by 4 bases; bases with no gene match: 11. CDR3 size: 16 residues. Here the CDR3 DNA reads TGTGCCAGCAGTGGGGACCCGGGACAGGTAAACTACGAGCAGTACGTC. This translates into CASSGDPGQVNYEQYV.

This clonotype was picked up many times. This chain connects TRBV24-1 to TRBJ2-7; 12 bases map to TRBD1. This CDR3 has 20 amino acids. With 2 bases clipped from V and 4 bases from J, the junction kept 17 bases outside the gene matches. CDR1 KGHDR and CDR2 SFDVKD come from the germline V gene. In nucleotides, the CDR3 is TGTGCCACCAGTGATTGGGATACTCCGGGACAGGGGGCGAGGGAATACGAGCAGTACGTC. Translation gives CATSDWDTPGQGAREYEQYV.

This clonotype was observed many times. The CDR3 DNA reads TGTGCCAGCAGCTCGAGCGGGAGGGTCGTCAATGAGCAGTTCTTC. This translates into CASSSSGRVVNEQFF. The chain has TRBV7-2 and TRBJ2-1; 10 bases fit TRBD2. Germline V lookup: CDR1 SGHTA, CDR2 FQGNSA. The CDR3 is 15 amino acids. V lost 4 bases to trimming and J lost 6 bases; unmatched junction nucleotides: 6. The whole variable domain, remainder taken from reference TRBV7-2 and TRBJ2-1, is GAGVSQSPSNKVTEKGKDVELRCDPISGHTALYWYRQSLGQGLEFLIYFQGNSAPDKSGLPSDRFSAERTGGSVSTLTIQRTQQEDSAVYLCASSSSGRVVNEQFFGPGTRLTVL.

In this sample, this clonotype turned up a few times. The chain recombines TRBV24-1 with TRBJ1-2; tentative D call: TRBD1 (6 bases). The V and J ends lost 2 bases and 6 bases respectively, with 12 bases between them. The CDR3 spans 14 residues. Germline V gives CDR1 KGHDR, CDR2 SFDVKD. The CDR3 sequence: CATSDSGVGDGYTF. The CDR3 region has the DNA TGTGCCACCAGTGATTCAGGGGTGGGTGATGGCTACACCTTC.

This rearrangement joins TRBV3-1 to TRBJ2-5; TRBD2 matches at 13 bases. The CDR3 contains 18 residues. V lost 8 bases to trimming and J lost 1 base; unmatched junction nucleotides: 13. Germline values: CDR1 LGHDT, CDR2 YNNKEL (reference sequence). The CDR3 reads CASSPRTSGSFSQETQYF. The CDR3 bases are TGTGCCAGCTCACCACGGACTAGCGGGAGCTTCAGCCAAGAGACCCAGTACTTC.

V and J are TRBV9 and TRBJ2-1; 8 nucleotides align to TRBD2. The CDR3 contains 15 residues. Looked up from germline, CDR1 is SGDLS and CDR2 is YYNGEE. The junction had 7 bases not matched to a gene; V was cut back by 0 bases and J by 8 bases. Here the CDR3 reads CASSVEEREWDEQFF. The CDR3 bases are TGTGCCAGCAGCGTAGAGGAGCGGGAGTGGGATGAGCAGTTCTTC. Based on the CDR3 plus reference TRBV9 and TRBJ2-1, the full variable domain is DSGVTQTPKHLITATGQRVTLRCSPRSGDLSVYWYQQSLDQGLQFLIQYYNGEERAKGNILERFSAQQFPDLHSELNLSSLELGDSALYFCASSVEEREWDEQFFGPGTRLTVL.

This clonotype has only a few counts. This chain connects TRBV7-3 to TRBJ1-1, with D unresolved. The CDR3 is made up of 12 amino acids. V lost 6 bases to trimming and J lost 11 bases, with 16 bases between them. Germline CDR1 is SGHTA and CDR2 is FQGTGA. The CDR3, as DNA: TGTGCCAGCAGTGACCAAGGCGGGTTGGCTTTCTTT. Its protein is CASSDQGGLAFF.